A single T cell receptor (beta chain) is shown here with its context. Its antigen is still unknown. Per-nucleotide qualities are absent, and no much larger clonotype sits a single base away. From V the trimming removes 5 bases and from J it removes 6 bases, while the gene matches leave 8 bases of the junction unaccounted for. The CDR3, from cysteine to phenylalanine, totals 14 residues. Only CDR3 DNA is held: 42 bases, read in frame from base 1. Libraries were made using 5' RACE. The instrument was an Illumina HiSeq 2500. A second roughly 6 to 11 cycle PCR used a sample-barcoded 5' primer and a J-beta primer mix. A template-switch 5' adaptor carrying 12 random nucleotides introduced a unique molecular identifier onto each TCR beta cDNA molecule. Each sample yielded at least 3 million CDR3-containing paired-end reads. All of the RNA was converted into first-strand cDNA using the Mint cDNA synthesis kit, with a TRBC-specific oligonucleotide serving as the primer. All cDNA was treated with uracil-DNA glycosylase and then went through a first 18-cycle PCR with the universal primers M1SS and BC2_uni_R. Per the authors' processing: Each sample was normalized by randomly selecting 1 million high-quality reads, each carrying a distinct molecular identifier. Reads sharing molecular identifiers were discarded rather than binned into consensus sequences. CDR3 identification, clonotype clustering and error correction used MiTCR with a Q25 quality threshold and the strictest error-elimination algorithm. Lower-bound total TCR beta diversity was estimated with a nonparametric unseen species model using Euler transformation. TCRdb itself trimmed the public reads at Q25 with fastp, ran MiXCR and retained productive beta chains. Rows merge per CDR3 protein into single entries with the most common DNA and genes. Here the V and J calls rest on TCRdb's processing, not on the authors' analysis. This sample lists over 1,300,000 distinct CDR3 sequences; roughly 64% were detected once. The leading ten clones occupy about 6.7% of the sample.

The data were obtained in a study of blood T cells in healthy people across ages (dated by TCRdb to the mid-2010s). Some background on the complete study: In model experiments, template switching captured about one uniquely barcoded TCR beta cDNA molecule for every two T cells. To track age-related changes in TCR beta repertoire diversity, the study relied on deep sequencing normalized with unique cDNA molecular identifiers. The donors were split into four age groups: young (average around 17 years), middle-aged (roughly 42), aged (approximately 60) and long-lived (over 75). Donors of different ages were randomly distributed across sequencing lanes to avoid experimental bias. For two donors (one aged 18 to 29 and one aged 80 or older), the study analyzed two additional independent replicas of 1 million unique cDNA reads from the same blood draw. Overall study outcomes, separate from this receptor: Observed TCR beta diversity per million T cells fell roughly linearly with age, and a significant reduction was already apparent by age roughly 40. Estimates of total diversity based on one million sequenced T cells were regarded as lower bounds and as underestimates. Compared with the aged group, the long-lived group had more naive CD4+ T cells, fewer expanded clones and increased TCR diversity, a pattern suggesting age selection. Bulk unsorted PBMC profiling prevented conclusive comparison of naive and antigen-experienced compartments. Observed TCR beta diversity correlated strongly with the percentage of naive T cells measured by flow cytometry. Because the CMV infection status of the donors was unknown, age-related changes in expanded clonotypes may potentially have been confounded.

The roughly 39 donors, aged about 6 to 90 years, were systemically healthy Caucasian individuals from Russia. Each donor gave ten milliliters of peripheral blood, collected into EDTA-treated Vacutainer tubes. Ficoll-Paque density-gradient centrifugation was used to isolate PBMCs, with at least 7 million per sample. Trizol reagent was used to extract total RNA from the PBMCs, yielding at least 5 micrograms per sample. For every donor, flow cytometry on a PBMC aliquot measured the percentage of naive CD45RAhigh/CD27high T cells. Specimen: blood. The sequence was obtained from a young man in good health. The rearrangement joined TRBV12-3 or TRBV12-4 to TRBJ1-2; TRBD1 aligns with 8 central bases. The CDR3 amino acid sequence is: CASSPYAGGDGYTF. The DNA reads as follows: TGTGCCAGCAGTCCGTACGCAGGGGGCGATGGCTACACCTTC.